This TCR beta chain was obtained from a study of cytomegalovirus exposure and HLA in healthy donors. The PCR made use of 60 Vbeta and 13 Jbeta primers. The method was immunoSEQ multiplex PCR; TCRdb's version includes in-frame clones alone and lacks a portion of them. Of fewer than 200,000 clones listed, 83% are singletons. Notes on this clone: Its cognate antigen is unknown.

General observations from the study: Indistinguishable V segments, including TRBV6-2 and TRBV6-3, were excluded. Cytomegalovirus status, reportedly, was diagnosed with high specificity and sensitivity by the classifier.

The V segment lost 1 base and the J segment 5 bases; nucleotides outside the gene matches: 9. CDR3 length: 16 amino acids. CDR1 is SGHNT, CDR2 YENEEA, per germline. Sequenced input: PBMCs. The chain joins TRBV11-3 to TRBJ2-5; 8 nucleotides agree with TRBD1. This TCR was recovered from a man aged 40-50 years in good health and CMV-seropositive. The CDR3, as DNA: TGTGCCAGCAGCTTAGGGGCAGGGGGCGCGCGGGAGACCCAGTACTTC. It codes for CASSLGAGGARETQYF.